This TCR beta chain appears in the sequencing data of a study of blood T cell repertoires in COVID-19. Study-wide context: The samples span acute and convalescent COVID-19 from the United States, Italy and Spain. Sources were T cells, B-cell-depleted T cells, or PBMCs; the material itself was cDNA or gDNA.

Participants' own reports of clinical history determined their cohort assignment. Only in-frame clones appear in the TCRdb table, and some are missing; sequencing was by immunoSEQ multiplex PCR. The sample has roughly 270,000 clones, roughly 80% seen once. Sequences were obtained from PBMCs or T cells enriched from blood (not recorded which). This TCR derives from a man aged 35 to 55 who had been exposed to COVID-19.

In nucleotides, the CDR3 is TGCGCCAGCCGGGAGACTTTCGTGGACGGCCCCTATGGCTACACCTTC. Translating it yields CASRETFVDGPYGYTF. V gene TRBV4-1 combines with J gene TRBJ1-2; D unclear. CDR3 length: 16 residues. Germline CDR1 MGHRA, CDR2 YSYEKL. V shed 8 bases and J shed 4 bases, with 23 bases lying between them.